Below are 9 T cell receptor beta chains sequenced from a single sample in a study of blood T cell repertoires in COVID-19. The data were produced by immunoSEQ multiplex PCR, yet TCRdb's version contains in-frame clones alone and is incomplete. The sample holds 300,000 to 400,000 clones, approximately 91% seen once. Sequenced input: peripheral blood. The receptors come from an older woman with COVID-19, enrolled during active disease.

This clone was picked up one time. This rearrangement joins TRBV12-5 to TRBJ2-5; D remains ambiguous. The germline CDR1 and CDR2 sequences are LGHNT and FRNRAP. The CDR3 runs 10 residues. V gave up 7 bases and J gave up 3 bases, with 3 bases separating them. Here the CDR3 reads CASAKETQYF. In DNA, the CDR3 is TGTGCTAGTGCAAAAGAGACCCAGTACTTC. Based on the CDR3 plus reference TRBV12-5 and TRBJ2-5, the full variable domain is DARVTQTPRHKVTEMGQEVTMRCQPILGHNTVFWYRQTMMQGLELLAYFRNRAPLDDSGMPKDRFSAEMPDATLATLKIQPSEPRDSAVYFCASAKETQYFGPGTRLLVL.

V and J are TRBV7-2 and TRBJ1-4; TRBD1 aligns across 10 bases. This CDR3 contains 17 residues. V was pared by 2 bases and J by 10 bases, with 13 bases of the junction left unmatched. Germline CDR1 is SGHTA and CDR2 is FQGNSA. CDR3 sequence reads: CASSLNAGGTGVGKLFF. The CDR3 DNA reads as TGTGCCAGCAGCTTAAACGCGGGGGGGACAGGGGTTGGAAAACTGTTTTTT.

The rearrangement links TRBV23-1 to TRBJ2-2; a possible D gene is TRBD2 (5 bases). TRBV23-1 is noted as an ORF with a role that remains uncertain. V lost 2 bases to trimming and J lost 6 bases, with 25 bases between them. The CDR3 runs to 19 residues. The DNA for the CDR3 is TGCGCCAGCAGTCAAACTCCCGCCGGGGTAGCCCGGTATTCCGGGGAGCTGTTTTTT. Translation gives CASSQTPAGVARYSGELFF.

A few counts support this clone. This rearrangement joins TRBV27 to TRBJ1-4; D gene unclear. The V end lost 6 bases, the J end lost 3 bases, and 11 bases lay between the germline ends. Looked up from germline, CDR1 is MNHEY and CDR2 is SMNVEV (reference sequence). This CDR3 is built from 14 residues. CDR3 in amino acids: CASSSVRANEKLFF. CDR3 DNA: TGTGCCAGCAGCTCAGTCCGGGCTAATGAAAAACTGTTTTTT.

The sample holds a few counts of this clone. CDR3 DNA sequence: TGTGCCAGCAGCTTAGAGGGACAGGGAAGAAACATTCAGTACTTC. It is translated as CASSLEGQGRNIQYF. The chain is built from TRBV5-4 and TRBJ2-4, with TRBD1 matching 9 bases. After removal of 2 bases from V and 6 bases from J, the junction contained 6 bases not matched to a gene. Per the germline V gene, CDR1 is SGHNT and CDR2 is YYREEE (reference sequence). This CDR3 region has 15 residues.

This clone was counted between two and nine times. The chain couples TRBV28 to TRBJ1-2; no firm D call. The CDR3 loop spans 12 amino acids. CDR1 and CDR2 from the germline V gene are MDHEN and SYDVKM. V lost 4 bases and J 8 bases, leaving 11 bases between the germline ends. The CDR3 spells CASSSEPKGYTF. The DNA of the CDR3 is TGTGCCAGCAGTTCAGAACCGAAGGGCTACACCTTC.

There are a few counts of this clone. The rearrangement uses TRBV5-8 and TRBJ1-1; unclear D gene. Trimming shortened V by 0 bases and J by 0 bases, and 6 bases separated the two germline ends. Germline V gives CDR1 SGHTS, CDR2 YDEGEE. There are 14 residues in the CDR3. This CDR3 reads CASSLVYLNTEAFF. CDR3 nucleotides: TGTGCCAGCAGCTTGGTGTATCTGAACACTGAAGCTTTCTTT. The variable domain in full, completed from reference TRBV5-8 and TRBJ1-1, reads EAGVTQSPTHLIKTRGQQATLRCSPISGHTSVYWYQQALGLGLQFLLWYDEGEERNRGNFPPRFSGRQFPNYSSELNVNALELEDSALYLCASSLVYLNTEAFFGQGTRLTVV.

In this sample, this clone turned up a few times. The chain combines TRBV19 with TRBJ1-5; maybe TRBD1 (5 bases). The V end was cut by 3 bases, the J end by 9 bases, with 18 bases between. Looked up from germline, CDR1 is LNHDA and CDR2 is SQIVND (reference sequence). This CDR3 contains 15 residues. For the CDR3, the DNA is TGTGCCAGTAGTATCACTTGGGGCACGCAGTCGCCCCAGCATTTT. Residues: CASSITWGTQSPQHF.

This chain's CDR3 is CASSLRTGDEQFF. In DNA, the CDR3 is TGTGCCAGCAGTTTACGGACAGGGGATGAGCAGTTCTTC. The chain recombines TRBV6-4 with TRBJ2-1; 9 bases line up with TRBD1. There are 13 residues in the CDR3. The V and J ends lost 5 bases and 8 bases, in that order; junction bases with no gene match: 4. Germline CDR1 and CDR2: MRHNA and SNTAGT.